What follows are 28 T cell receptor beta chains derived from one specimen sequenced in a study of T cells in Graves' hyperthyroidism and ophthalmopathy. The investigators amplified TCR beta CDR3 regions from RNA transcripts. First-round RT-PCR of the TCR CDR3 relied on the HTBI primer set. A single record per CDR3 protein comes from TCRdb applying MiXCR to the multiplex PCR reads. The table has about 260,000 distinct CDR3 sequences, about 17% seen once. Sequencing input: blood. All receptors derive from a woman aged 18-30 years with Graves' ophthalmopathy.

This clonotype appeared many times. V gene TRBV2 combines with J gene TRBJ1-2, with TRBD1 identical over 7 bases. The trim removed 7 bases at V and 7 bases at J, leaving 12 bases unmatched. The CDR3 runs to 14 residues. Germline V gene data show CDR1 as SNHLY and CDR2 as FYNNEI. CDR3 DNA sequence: TGTGCCAGCACCGAGAGGGGGCTACAGGTTGGCTACACCTTC. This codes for CASTERGLQVGYTF.

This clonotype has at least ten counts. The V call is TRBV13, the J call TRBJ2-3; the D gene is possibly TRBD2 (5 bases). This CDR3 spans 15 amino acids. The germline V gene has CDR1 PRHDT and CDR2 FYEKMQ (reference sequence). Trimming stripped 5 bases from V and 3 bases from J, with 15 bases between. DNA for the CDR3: TGTGCCAGCAGCACCTCCCCCGGGGTGACAGATACGCAGTATTTT. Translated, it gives CASSTSPGVTDTQYF.

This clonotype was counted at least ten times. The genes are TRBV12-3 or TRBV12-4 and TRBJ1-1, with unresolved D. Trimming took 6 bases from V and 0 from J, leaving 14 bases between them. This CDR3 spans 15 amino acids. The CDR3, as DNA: TGTGCCAGCAGCCGATTTCCTCCTATGAACACTGAAGCTTTCTTT. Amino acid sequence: CASSRFPPMNTEAFF.

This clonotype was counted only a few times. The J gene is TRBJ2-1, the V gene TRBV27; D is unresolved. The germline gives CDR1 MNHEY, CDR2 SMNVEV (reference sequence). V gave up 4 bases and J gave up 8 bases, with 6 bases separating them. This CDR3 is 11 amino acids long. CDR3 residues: CASSYGDEQFF. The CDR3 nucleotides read TGTGCCAGCAGTTACGGTGATGAGCAGTTCTTC.

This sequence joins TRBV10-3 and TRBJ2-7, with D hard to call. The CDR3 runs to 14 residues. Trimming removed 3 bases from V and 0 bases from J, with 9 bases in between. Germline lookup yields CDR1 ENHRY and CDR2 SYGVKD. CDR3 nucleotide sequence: TGTGCCATCAGTGACACCGAAAGCTCCTACGAGCAGTACTTC. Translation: CAISDTESSYEQYF.

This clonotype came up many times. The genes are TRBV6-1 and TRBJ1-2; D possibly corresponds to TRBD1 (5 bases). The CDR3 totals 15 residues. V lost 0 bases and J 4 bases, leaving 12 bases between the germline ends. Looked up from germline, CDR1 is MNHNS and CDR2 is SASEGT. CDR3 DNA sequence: TGTGCCAGCAGTGAAGCGGTCAATCAGGGCTATGGCTACACCTTC. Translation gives CASSEAVNQGYGYTF.

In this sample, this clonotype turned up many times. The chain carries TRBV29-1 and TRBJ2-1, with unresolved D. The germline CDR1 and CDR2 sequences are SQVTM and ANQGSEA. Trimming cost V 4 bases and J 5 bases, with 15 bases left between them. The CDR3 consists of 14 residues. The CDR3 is CSVVIGLPDNEQFF. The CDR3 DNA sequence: TGCAGCGTTGTGATCGGTCTGCCGGACAATGAGCAGTTCTTC.

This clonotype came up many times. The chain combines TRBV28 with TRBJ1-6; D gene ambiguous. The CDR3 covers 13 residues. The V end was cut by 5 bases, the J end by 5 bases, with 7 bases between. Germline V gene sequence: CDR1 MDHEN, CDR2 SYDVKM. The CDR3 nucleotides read TGTGCCAGCAGTCCCGAGGATAATTCACCCCTCCACTTT. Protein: CASSPEDNSPLHF.

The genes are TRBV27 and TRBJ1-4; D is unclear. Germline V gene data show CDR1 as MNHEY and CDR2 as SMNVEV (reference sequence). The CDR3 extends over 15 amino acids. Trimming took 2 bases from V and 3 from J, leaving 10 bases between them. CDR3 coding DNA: TGTGCCAGCAGTTTAATTGGAGCCTCTAATGAAAAACTGTTTTTT. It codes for CASSLIGASNEKLFF.

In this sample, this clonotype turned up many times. The CDR3 reads CASSKGLGNEQFF. CDR3 nucleotide sequence: TGTGCCAGCAGTAAGGGACTAGGCAATGAGCAGTTCTTC. The chain is built from TRBV2 and TRBJ2-1; 8 bases are shared with TRBD2. CDR3 length equals 13 residues. The germline gives CDR1 SNHLY, CDR2 FYNNEI. V trimming: 5 bases; J trimming: 6 bases; junction bases outside the gene matches: 3.

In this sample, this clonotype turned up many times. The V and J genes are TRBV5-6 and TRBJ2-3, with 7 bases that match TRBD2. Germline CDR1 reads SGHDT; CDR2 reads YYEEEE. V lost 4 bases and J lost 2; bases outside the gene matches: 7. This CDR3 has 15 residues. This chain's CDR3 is CASSVWTRDTDTQYF. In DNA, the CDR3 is TGTGCCAGCAGCGTGTGGACTAGAGACACAGATACGCAGTATTTT.

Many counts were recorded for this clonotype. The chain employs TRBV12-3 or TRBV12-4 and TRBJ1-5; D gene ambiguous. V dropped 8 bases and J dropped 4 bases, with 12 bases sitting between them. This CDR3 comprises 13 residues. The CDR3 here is CASSLRLNQPQHF. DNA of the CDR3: TGTGCCAGCTCCCTTAGGTTGAATCAGCCCCAGCATTTT.

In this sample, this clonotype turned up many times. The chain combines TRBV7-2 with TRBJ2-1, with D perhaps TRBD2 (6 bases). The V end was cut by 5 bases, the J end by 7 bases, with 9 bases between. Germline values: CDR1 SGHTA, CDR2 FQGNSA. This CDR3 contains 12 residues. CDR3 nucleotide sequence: TGTGCCAGCAGCCCCAGCGGGAATGAGCAGTTCTTC. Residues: CASSPSGNEQFF.

The CDR3 DNA reads as TGTGCCAGCACCAGGCAGGGGACAGTTATTTTGAGCACTGAAGCTTTCTTT. Its protein product is CASTRQGTVILSTEAFF. V gene TRBV12-3 or TRBV12-4 combines with J gene TRBJ1-1, with 7 positions matching TRBD1. The CDR3 extends over 17 amino acids. V lost 7 bases and J lost 4; bases outside the gene matches: 18.

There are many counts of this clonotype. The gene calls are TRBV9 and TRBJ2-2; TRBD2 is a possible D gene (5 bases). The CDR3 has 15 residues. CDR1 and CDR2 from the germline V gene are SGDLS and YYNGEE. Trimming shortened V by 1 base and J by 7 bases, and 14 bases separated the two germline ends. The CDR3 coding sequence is TGTGCCAGCAGCGTATATCCGGGGTTGGGCGGGGAGCTGTTTTTT. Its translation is CASSVYPGLGGELFF.

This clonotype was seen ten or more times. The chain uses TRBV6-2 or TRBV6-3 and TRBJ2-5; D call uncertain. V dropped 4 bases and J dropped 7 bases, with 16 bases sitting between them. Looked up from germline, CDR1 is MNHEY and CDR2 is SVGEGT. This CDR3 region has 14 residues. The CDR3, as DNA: TGTGCCAGCAGTTCCCCCCCCAGCGTGGGGACCCAGTACTTC. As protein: CASSSPPSVGTQYF.

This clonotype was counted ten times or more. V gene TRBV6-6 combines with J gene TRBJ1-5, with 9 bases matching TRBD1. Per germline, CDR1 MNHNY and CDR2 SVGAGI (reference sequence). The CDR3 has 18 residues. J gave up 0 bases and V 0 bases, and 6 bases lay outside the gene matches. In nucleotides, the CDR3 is TGTGCCAGCAGTTACTCGGACAGGGGCCGTTATAGCAATCAGCCCCAGCATTTT. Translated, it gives CASSYSDRGRYSNQPQHF.

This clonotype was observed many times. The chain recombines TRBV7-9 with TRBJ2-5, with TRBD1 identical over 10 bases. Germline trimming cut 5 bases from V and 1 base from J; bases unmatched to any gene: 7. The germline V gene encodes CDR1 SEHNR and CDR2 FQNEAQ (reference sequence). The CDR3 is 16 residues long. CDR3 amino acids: CASSPAGTGVQETQYF. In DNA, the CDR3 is TGTGCCAGCAGCCCCGCCGGGACAGGGGTCCAAGAGACCCAGTACTTC.

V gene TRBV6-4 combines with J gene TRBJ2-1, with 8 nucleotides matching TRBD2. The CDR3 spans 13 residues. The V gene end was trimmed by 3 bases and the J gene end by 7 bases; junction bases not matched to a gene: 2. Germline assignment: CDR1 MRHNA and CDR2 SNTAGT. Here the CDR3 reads CASSEIAGNEQFF. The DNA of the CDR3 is TGTGCCAGCAGTGAAATAGCGGGAAATGAGCAGTTCTTC.

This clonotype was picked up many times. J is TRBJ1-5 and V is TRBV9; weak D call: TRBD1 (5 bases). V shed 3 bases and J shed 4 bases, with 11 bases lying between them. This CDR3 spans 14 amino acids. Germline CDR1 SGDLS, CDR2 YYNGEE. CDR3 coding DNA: TGTGCCAGCAGCGGGGACGGACTAAATCAGCCCCAGCATTTT. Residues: CASSGDGLNQPQHF.

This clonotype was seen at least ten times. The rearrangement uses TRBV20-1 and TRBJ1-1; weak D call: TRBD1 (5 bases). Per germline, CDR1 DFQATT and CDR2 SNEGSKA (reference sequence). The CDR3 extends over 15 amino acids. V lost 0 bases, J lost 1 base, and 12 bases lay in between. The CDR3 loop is CSARDGDGTNTEAFF. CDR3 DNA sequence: TGCAGTGCTAGAGACGGGGACGGCACGAACACTGAAGCTTTCTTT.

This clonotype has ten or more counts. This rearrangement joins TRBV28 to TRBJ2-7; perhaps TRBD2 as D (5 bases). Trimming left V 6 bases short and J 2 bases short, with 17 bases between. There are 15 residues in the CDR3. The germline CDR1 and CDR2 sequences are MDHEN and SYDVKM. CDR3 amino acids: CASSDGVGRAYEQYF. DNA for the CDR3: TGTGCCAGCAGCGACGGGGTCGGGCGAGCCTACGAGCAGTACTTC.

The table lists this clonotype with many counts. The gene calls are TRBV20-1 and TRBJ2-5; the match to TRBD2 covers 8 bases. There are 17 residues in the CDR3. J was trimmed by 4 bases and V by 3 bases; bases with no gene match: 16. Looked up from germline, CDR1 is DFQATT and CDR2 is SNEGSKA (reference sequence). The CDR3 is CSASPIRERERVETQYF. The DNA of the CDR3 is TGCAGTGCTAGCCCCATACGTGAGCGGGAGAGGGTAGAGACCCAGTACTTC.

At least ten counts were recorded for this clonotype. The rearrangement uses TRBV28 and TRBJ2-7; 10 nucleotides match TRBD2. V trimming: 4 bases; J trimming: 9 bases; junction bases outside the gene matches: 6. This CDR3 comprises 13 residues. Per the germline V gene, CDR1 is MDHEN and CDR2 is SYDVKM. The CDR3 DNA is TGTGCCAGCAGTTCAACCGGGACTAGCGTGCAGTACTTC. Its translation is CASSSTGTSVQYF.

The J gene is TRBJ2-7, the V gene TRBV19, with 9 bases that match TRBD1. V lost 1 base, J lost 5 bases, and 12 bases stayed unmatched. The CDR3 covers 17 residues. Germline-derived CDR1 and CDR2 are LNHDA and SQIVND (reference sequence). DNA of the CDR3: TGTGCCAGTAGTATAGGGTGGTTTGGACAGGGGAACGACGAGCAGTACTTC. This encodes CASSIGWFGQGNDEQYF.

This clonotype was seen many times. CDR3 amino acids: CSASQQTGLFSYEQYF. The CDR3 bases are TGCAGTGCTAGCCAGCAGACAGGATTATTTTCCTACGAGCAGTACTTC. This chain uses TRBV20-1 with TRBJ2-7; the D gene is possibly TRBD1 (6 bases). Germline V gives CDR1 DFQATT, CDR2 SNEGSKA (reference sequence). There are 16 residues in the CDR3. The V and J ends lost 3 bases and 1 base respectively, with 19 bases between them.

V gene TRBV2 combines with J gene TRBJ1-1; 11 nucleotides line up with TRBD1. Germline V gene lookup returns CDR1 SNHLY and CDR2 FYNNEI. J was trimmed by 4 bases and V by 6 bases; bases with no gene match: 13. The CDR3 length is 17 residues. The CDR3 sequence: CASSGGTGGASGTEAFF. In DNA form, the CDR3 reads TGTGCCAGCAGCGGGGGGACAGGGGGAGCCTCCGGCACTGAAGCTTTCTTT.

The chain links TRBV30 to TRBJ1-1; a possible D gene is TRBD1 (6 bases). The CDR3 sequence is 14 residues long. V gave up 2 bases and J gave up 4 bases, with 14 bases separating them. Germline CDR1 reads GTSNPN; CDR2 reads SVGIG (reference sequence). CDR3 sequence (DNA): TGTGCCTGGAGTTTAGTAGGGGGGAGCACTGAAGCTTTCTTT. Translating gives CAWSLVGGSTEAFF.